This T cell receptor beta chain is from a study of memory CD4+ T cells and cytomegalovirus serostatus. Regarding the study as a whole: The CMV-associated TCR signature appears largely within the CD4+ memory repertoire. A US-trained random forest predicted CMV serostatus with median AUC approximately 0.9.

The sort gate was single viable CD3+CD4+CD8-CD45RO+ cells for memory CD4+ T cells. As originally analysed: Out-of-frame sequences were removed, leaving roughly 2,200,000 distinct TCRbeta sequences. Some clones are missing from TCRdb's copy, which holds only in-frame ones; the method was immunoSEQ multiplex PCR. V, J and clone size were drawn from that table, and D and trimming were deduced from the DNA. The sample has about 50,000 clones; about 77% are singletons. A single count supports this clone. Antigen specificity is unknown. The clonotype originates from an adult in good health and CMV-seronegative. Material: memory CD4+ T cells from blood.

DNA of the CDR3: TGTGCCAGCAGCTCACTCCAGGGGTCACCCCTCCACTTT. Protein: CASSSLQGSPLHF. The J gene is TRBJ1-6, the V gene TRBV9; TRBD1 might be the D (6 bases). V was cut by 4 bases and J by 10 bases, with 12 bases left in between. This CDR3 is 13 amino acids long. Germline V gives CDR1 SGDLS, CDR2 YYNGEE.